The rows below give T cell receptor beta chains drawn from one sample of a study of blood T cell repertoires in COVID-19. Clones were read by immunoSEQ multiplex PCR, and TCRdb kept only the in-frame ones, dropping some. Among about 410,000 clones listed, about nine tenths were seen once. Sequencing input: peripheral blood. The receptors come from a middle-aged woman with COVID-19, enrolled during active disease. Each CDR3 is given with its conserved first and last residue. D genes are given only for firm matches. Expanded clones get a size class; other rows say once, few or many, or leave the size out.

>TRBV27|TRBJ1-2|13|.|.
CASLGQLIYGYTF
TGTGCCAGCCTGGGGCAGCTAATCTATGGCTACACCTTC
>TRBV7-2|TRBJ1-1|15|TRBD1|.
CASSSPGTGVTEAFF
TGTGCCAGCAGCTCTCCCGGGACAGGGGTCACTGAAGCTTTCTTT
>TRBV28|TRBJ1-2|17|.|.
CASSPGGTSGGVYGYTF
TGTGCCAGCAGCCCGGGGGGGACCTCCGGCGGGGTTTATGGCTACACCTTC
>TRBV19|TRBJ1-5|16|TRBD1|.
CASVSTGQGLNQPQHF
TGTGCCAGTGTCTCAACGGGACAGGGATTAAATCAGCCCCAGCATTTT
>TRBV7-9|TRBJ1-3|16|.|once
CASSLLSEQGRNTIYF
TGTGCCAGCAGCCTACTGTCAGAACAGGGAAGAAACACCATATATTTT
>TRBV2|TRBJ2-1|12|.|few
CASSEVIEGQFF
TGTGCCAGCAGTGAGGTTATTGAGGGGCAGTTCTTC
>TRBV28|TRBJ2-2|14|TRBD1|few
CASRTGVATGELFF
TGTGCCAGTCGGACAGGGGTGGCCACCGGGGAGCTGTTTTTT
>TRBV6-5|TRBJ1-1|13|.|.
CASSYNRGTEAFF
TGTGCCAGCAGTTATAATCGGGGAACTGAAGCTTTCTTT
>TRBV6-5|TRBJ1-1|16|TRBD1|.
CASSYTPATTGARAFF
TGTGCCAGCAGTTACACCCCGGCCACTACAGGGGCTAGAGCTTTCTTT
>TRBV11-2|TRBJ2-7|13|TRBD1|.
CASSPGTAYEQYF
TGTGCCAGCAGCCCAGGGACAGCCTACGAGCAGTACTTC
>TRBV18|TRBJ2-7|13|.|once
CASSLQQGDEQYF
TGTGCCAGCTCACTCCAACAGGGCGACGAGCAGTACTTC
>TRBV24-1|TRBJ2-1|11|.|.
CATSDFYEQFF
TGTGCCACCAGTGATTTCTATGAGCAGTTCTTC
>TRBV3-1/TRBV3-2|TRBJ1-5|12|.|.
CASSQGGQPQHF
TGTGCCAGCAGCCAGGGGGGACAGCCCCAGCATTTT
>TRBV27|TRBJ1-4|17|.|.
CASSRLGGGLTNEKLFF
TGTGCCAGCAGCCGCTTAGGGGGGGGTTTGACTAATGAAAAACTGTTTTTT
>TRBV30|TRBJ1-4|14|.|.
CAWSLYPTNEKLFF
TGTGCCTGGAGCCTGTATCCAACTAATGAAAAACTGTTTTTT
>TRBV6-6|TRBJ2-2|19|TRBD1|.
CASSLEPPGQVLGTGELFF
TGTGCCAGCAGTCTCGAACCTCCGGGACAGGTTTTAGGCACCGGGGAGCTGTTTTTT
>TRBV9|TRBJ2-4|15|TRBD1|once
CASSVSGTGRNIQYF
TGTGCCAGCAGCGTATCCGGGACAGGGAGGAACATTCAGTACTTC
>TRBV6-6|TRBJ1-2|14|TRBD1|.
CAGGTGSFRYGYTF
TGTGCCGGCGGGACAGGGTCTTTTCGGTATGGCTACACCTTC
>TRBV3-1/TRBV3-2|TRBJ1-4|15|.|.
CASSQVTGGGEKLFF
TGTGCCAGCAGCCAAGTCACGGGGGGGGGTGAAAAACTGTTTTTT
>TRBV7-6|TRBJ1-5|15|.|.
CASSPRQGSEQPQHF
TGTGCCAGCAGCCCTCGGCAGGGTAGTGAGCAGCCCCAGCATTTT
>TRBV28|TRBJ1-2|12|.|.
CASSGPGYGYTF
TGTGCCAGCTCAGGGCCGGGCTATGGCTACACCTTC
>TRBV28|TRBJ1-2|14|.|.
CASSLKGVQGGYTF
TGTGCCAGCAGTTTAAAGGGGGTGCAAGGCGGCTACACCTTC
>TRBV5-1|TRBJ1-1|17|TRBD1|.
CASSAGTGAILGTEAFF
TGCGCCAGCAGCGCCGGGACAGGGGCTATCCTTGGCACTGAAGCTTTCTTT
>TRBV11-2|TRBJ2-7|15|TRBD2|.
CASSLEGGSTYEQYF
TGTGCCAGCAGCTTAGAGGGAGGGTCCACCTACGAGCAGTACTTC
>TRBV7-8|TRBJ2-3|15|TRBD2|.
CASSFGTTAGDTQYF
TGTGCCAGCAGCTTCGGGACTACTGCCGGAGATACGCAGTATTTT
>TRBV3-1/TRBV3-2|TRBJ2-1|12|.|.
CASSLYGGEQFF
TGTGCCAGCAGCCTATACGGGGGTGAGCAGTTCTTC
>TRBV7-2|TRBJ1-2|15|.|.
CASSLATEDNYGYTF
TGTGCCAGCAGCTTAGCGACAGAAGATAACTATGGCTACACCTTC
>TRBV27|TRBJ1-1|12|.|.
CASSAGYTEAFF
TGTGCCAGCAGTGCAGGGTACACTGAAGCTTTCTTT
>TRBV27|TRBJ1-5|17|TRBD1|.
CASSLSFPQGSNQPQHF
TGTGCCAGCAGTTTATCGTTTCCACAGGGGAGCAATCAGCCCCAGCATTTT
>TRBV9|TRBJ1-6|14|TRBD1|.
CASSARDRRGLLHF
TGTGCCAGCAGCGCCCGGGACAGGAGGGGACTCCTCCACTTT
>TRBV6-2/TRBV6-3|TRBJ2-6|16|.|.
CASSPWVEAGANVLTF
TGTGCCAGCAGTCCCTGGGTGGAGGCTGGGGCCAACGTCCTGACTTTC
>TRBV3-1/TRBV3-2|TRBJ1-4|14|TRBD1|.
CASSRDREDEKLFF
TGTGCCAGCAGCCGGGACAGGGAGGATGAAAAACTGTTTTTT
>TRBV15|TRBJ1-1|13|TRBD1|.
CATSWDRNTEAFF
TGTGCCACCAGTTGGGACAGAAACACTGAAGCTTTCTTT
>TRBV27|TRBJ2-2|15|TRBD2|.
CASSLTSGWTGELFF
TGTGCCAGCAGCCTAACTAGCGGGTGGACCGGGGAGCTGTTTTTT
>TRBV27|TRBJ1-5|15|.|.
CASSTRQTGLQPQHF
TGTGCCAGCAGTACACGACAAACAGGATTGCAGCCCCAGCATTTT
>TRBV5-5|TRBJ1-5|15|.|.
CASSLALQGGQPQHF
TGTGCCAGCAGCTTGGCCCTACAGGGCGGTCAGCCCCAGCATTTT
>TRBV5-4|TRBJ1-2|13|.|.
CASSFGAEYGYTF
TGTGCCAGCAGCTTCGGAGCAGAGTATGGCTACACCTTC
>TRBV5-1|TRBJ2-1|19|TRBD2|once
CASSLAKIAGGPGFNEQFF
TGCGCCAGCAGCTTGGCCAAAATAGCGGGGGGCCCTGGCTTCAATGAGCAGTTCTTC
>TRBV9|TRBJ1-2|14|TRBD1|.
CASSPQGAVLGYTF
TGTGCCAGCAGCCCTCAGGGGGCGGTGCTCGGCTACACCTTC
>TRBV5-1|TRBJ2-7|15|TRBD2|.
CASSTLPGLEGEQYF
TGCGCCAGCAGCACCTTACCGGGACTAGAGGGCGAGCAGTACTTC
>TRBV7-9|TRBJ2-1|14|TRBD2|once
CASSPQRDYNEQFF
TGTGCCAGCAGCCCTCAGCGGGACTACAATGAGCAGTTCTTC
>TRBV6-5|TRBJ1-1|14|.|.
CASSYSPKNTEAFF
TGTGCCAGCAGTTACTCTCCTAAAAACACTGAAGCTTTCTTT